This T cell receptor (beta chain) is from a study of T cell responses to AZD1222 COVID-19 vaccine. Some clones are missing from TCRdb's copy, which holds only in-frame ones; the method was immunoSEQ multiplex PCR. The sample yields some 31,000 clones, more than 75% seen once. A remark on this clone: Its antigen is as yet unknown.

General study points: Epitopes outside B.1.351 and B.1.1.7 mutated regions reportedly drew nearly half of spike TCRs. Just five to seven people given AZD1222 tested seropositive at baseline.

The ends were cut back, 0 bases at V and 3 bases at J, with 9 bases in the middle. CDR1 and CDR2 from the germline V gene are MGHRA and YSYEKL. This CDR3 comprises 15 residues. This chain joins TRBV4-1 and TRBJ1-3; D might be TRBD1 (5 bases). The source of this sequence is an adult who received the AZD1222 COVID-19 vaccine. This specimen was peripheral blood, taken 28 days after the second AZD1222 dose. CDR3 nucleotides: TGCGCCAGCAGCCAAGAGGTAGGGGTTGGAAACACCATATATTTT. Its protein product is CASSQEVGVGNTIYF.